This TCR beta chain was sequenced in a study of cytomegalovirus exposure and HLA in healthy donors. General observations from the study: Sequencing had likely introduced a cluster of highly shared sequence variants as an artifact. In terms of immune exposure information, only CMV serostatus was available. With high specificity and sensitivity, the classifier reportedly diagnosed cytomegalovirus status. Earlier results showed most TCR beta V segments being productive about 90% or about 30% of the time.

The PCR was carried out with 60 Vbeta primers and 13 Jbeta primers. Here immunoSEQ multiplex PCR was the method, and the copy in TCRdb shows in-frame clones only, minus some. The data show about 160,000 clones, roughly two thirds seen once. This clone was seen a few times. The antigen is undetermined. Germline loops: CDR1 MNHEY, CDR2 SVGAGI. CDR3 length: 15 residues. Trimming at V came to 4 bases and at J to 1 base, leaving 4 bases not matched to a gene. The J gene is TRBJ2-7, the V gene TRBV6-5, with TRBD2 matching 10 bases. This TCR came from a woman aged 25 to 39 in good health and CMV-seronegative. The sample taken for sequencing was PBMCs. The chain's CDR3 is CASSSAGLASYEQYF. The CDR3, as DNA: TGTGCCAGCAGTTCTGCGGGACTAGCGTCCTACGAGCAGTACTTC.